This TCR beta chain was sequenced in a study of shared clonotypes between healthy human individuals. Germline V gene lookup returns CDR1 SGHTA and CDR2 FQGTGA. CDR3 length: 13 amino acids. V lost 6 bases, J lost 1 base, and 9 bases lay in between. Every subset had its genomic DNA shared out evenly among several immunoSEQ plates. Only in-frame clones appear in the TCRdb table, and some are missing; sequencing was by immunoSEQ multiplex PCR. The sample includes over a million clones, approximately 97% of them seen just once. This receptor was obtained from a man under 40 in good health. The chain links TRBV7-3 to TRBJ1-1; D unresolved. The sample comprised naive CD4+ T cells sorted from blood. Subset described: CD45RA+ positively selected. CDR3 nucleotide sequence: TGTGCCAGCAGGTTAGACGAGAACACTGAAGCTTTCTTT. This gives the protein CASRLDENTEAFF.